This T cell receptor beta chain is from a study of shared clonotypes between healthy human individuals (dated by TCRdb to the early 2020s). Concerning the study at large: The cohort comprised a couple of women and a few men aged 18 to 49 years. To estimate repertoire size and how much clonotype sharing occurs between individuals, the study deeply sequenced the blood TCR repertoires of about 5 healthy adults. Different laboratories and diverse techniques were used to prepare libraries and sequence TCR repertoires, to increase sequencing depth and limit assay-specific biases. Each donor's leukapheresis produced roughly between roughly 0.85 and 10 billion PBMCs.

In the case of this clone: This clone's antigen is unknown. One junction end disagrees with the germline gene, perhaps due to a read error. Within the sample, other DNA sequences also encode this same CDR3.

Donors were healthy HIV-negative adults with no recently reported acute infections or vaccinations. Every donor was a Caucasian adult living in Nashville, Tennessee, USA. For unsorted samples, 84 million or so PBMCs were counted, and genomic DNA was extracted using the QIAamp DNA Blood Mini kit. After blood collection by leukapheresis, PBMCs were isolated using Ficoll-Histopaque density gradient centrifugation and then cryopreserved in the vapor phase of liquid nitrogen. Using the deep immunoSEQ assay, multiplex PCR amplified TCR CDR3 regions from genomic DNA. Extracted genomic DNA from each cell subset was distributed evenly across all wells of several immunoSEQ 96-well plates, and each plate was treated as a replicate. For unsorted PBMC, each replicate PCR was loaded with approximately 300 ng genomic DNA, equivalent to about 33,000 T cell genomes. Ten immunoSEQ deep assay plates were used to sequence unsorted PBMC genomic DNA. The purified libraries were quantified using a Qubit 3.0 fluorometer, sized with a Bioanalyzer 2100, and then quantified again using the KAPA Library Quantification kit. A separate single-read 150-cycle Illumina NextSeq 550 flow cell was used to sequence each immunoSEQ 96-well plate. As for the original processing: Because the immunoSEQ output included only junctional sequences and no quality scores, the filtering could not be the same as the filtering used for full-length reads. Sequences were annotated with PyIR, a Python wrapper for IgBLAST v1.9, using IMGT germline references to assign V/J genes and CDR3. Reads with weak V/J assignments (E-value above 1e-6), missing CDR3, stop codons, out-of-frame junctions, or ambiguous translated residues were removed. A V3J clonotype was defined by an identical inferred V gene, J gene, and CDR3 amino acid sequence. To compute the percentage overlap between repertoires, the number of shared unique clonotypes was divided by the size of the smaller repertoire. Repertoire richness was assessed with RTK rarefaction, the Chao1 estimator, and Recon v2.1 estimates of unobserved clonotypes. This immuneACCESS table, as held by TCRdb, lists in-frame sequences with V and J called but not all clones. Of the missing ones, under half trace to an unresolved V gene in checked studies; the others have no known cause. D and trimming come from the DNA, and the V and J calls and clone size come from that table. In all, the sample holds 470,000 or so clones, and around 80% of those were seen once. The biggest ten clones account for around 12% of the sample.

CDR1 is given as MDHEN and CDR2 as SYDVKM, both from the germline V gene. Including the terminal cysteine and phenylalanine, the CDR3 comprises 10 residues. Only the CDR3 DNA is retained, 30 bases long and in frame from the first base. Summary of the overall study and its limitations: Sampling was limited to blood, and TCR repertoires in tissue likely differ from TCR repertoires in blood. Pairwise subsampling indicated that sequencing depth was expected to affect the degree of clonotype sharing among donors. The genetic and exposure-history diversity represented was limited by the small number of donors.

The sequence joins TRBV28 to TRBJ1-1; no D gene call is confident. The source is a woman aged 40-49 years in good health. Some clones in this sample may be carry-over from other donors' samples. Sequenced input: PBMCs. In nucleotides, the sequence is TGTGCCAGTAGTTCCCGGGTGGCTTTCTTT. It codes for CASSSRVAFF. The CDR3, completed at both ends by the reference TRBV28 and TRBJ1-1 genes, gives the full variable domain DVKVTQSSRYLVKRTGEKVFLECVQDMDHENMFWYRQDPGLGLRLIYFSYDVKMKEKGDIPEGYSVSREKKERFSLILESASTNQTSMYLCASSSRVAFFGQGTRLTVV.